The next 15 T cell receptor beta chains were all read from a single sample in a study of CD8+CD57+ T cells in acquired aplastic anemia. TCR beta VDJ and CDR3 profiles were obtained from a genomic DNA template. TCRdb fed the reads into MiXCR, producing one record per CDR3 protein. The table lists roughly 81,000 distinct CDR3 sequences, approximately 46% of them singletons. The specimen was sorted CD4+, CD8+, or CD8+CD57+ T cells (not recorded which) from PBMCs. The origin of the receptors is a human donor in good health, serving as a control.

The rearrangement joins TRBV13 to TRBJ2-1; 13 bases align to TRBD2. This CDR3 comprises 15 residues. V shed 8 bases and J 12 bases; nucleotides not matched to a gene: 13. The germline gives CDR1 PRHDT, CDR2 FYEKMQ (reference sequence). The CDR3 spells CASCPTSGGVDGQFF. The CDR3 region has the DNA TGTGCCAGCTGCCCCACTAGCGGGGGGGTTGATGGGCAGTTCTTC.

This clonotype was observed many times. J is TRBJ2-2 and V is TRBV19; D might be TRBD2 (7 bases). Germline V gene lookup returns CDR1 LNHDA and CDR2 SQIVND (reference sequence). The CDR3 sequence is 15 residues long. Trimming left V 7 bases short and J 4 bases short, with 16 bases between. CDR3 coding DNA: TGTGCCAGTACCCTTAGGGGGGGAGTCACCGGGGAGCTGTTTTTT. Translating gives CASTLRGGVTGELFF.

The chain couples TRBV7-9 to TRBJ1-5, with D maybe TRBD1 (5 bases). Deletions cut 5 bases from V and 0 bases from J, with 8 bases between. The CDR3 length is 14 residues. Germline loops: CDR1 SEHNR, CDR2 FQNEAQ (reference sequence). For the CDR3, the DNA is TGTGCCAGCAGCCGGGGGACTAGCAATCAGCCCCAGCATTTT. Translated, it gives CASSRGTSNQPQHF. The complete variable domain, with remaining parts taken from reference TRBV7-9 and TRBJ1-5, reads DTGVSQNPRHKITKRGQNVTFRCDPISEHNRLYWYRQTLGQGPEFLTYFQNEAQLEKSRLLSDRFSAERPKGSFSTLEIQRTEQGDSAMYLCASSRGTSNQPQHFGDGTRLSIL.

The sample holds many counts of this clonotype. This sequence joins TRBV14 and TRBJ1-2; D is unresolved. V lost 2 bases, J lost 6 bases, and 16 bases lay in between. The CDR3 totals 15 residues. CDR1 and CDR2 (germline): SGHDN, FVKESK. The CDR3 region has the DNA TGTGCCAGCAGCCAATTATCGGGCAGAACTAATGGCTACACCTTC. Translated: CASSQLSGRTNGYTF.

Here the CDR3 DNA reads TGTGCCGGCAGCTCAGGGACGGAAGAGACCCAGTACTTC. Protein: CAGSSGTEETQYF. This chain connects TRBV5-3 to TRBJ2-5; tentatively, D is TRBD1 or TRBD2 (5 bases each). TRBV5-3 is flagged as an ORF with uncertain function. This CDR3 comprises 13 residues. V lost 10 bases and J lost 3, with 16 bases in between.

This clonotype came up a few times. The chain employs TRBV27 and TRBJ2-2, with 10 bases matching TRBD1. The CDR3 is made up of 15 amino acids. With V trimmed by 2 bases and J by 8 bases, 5 bases remained unmatched. Germline V CDR1 and CDR2: MNHEY, SMNVEV (reference sequence). The CDR3 loop reads CASSLAGQGIGELFF. CDR3 DNA sequence: TGTGCCAGCAGTTTAGCGGGACAGGGGATAGGGGAGCTGTTTTTT.

The table lists this clonotype with a few counts. This chain links TRBV5-4 with TRBJ2-5; 8 bases line up with TRBD1. J lost 1 base, V lost 3 bases, and 5 bases had no gene match. The germline V gene encodes CDR1 SGHNT and CDR2 YYREEE (reference sequence). CDR3 length: 15 amino acids. The CDR3 DNA sequence: TGTGCCAGCAGCTGGGGACAGGACCCCCAAGAGACCCAGTACTTC. Protein sequence: CASSWGQDPQETQYF.

This clonotype has more than one count but fewer than ten. The chain employs TRBV4-2 and TRBJ2-1, with TRBD2 as a possible D gene (6 bases). Germline V gene data show CDR1 as LGHNA and CDR2 as YNFKEQ. CDR3 size: 15 residues. V was clipped by 6 bases and J by 0 bases, with 12 bases between them. CDR3 sequence (DNA): TGTGCCAGCAGATCATCCGGGGGCTCCTACAATGAGCAGTTCTTC. Translation gives CASRSSGGSYNEQFF.

The chain uses TRBV2 and TRBJ1-5, with 8 bases fitting TRBD1. The germline V gene encodes CDR1 SNHLY and CDR2 FYNNEI. The CDR3 loop spans 14 amino acids. V trimming: 4 bases; J trimming: 6 bases; junction bases outside the gene matches: 5. The CDR3: CASSGQGFGQPQHF. Here the CDR3 DNA reads TGTGCCAGCAGTGGACAGGGGTTCGGTCAGCCCCAGCATTTT.

This clonotype has a single count. V is TRBV20-1 and J is TRBJ1-4, with D unresolved. V was shortened by 3 bases and J by 3 bases, with 5 bases between the two germline ends. This CDR3 has 12 residues. Per the germline V gene, CDR1 is DFQATT and CDR2 is SNEGSKA (reference sequence). CDR3 residues: CSASTANEKLFF. The CDR3 DNA sequence: TGCAGTGCTAGTACAGCTAATGAAAAACTGTTTTTT.

Turning to this clonotype: At one end, the junction sequence differs from germline, possibly due to a read error. The chain recombines TRBV5-1 with TRBJ2-7; 14 nucleotides agree with TRBD2. CDR1 is SGHRS, CDR2 YFSETQ, per germline. CDR3 length: 16 residues. The CDR3 DNA sequence: TGCGCCAGCAGCCCCGGACTAGCGGGAGGTATCAGCGAGCAGCACTTC. Protein sequence: CASSPGLAGGISEQHF. The entire variable domain, with the rest obtained from reference TRBV5-1 and TRBJ2-7, is as follows: KAGVTQTPRYLIKTRGQQVTLSCSPISGHRSVSWYQQTPGQGLQFLFEYFSETQRNKGNFPGRFSGRQFSNSRSEMNVSTLELGDSALYLCASSPGLAGGISEQHFGPGTRLTVT.

This chain links TRBV10-3 with TRBJ1-2; 9 bases align to TRBD1. V was clipped by 4 bases and J by 7 bases; unmatched bases: 4. This CDR3 is built from 13 residues. Germline V lookup: CDR1 ENHRY, CDR2 SYGVKD. CDR3 in DNA: TGTGCCATCAGTGTGCCGGGACAGGGTGGCTACACCTTC. It translates to CAISVPGQGGYTF.

The chain couples TRBV7-2 to TRBJ1-2; the D is unclear. The CDR3 contains 11 residues. The ends were cut back, 4 bases at V and 4 bases at J, with 4 bases in the middle. Germline CDR1 reads SGHTA; CDR2 reads FQGNSA. CDR3 DNA sequence: TGTGCCAGCAGCTCCAGCTATGGCTACACCTTC. It is translated as CASSSSYGYTF. Full variable domain (remainder filled in from reference TRBV7-2 and TRBJ1-2): GAGVSQSPSNKVTEKGKDVELRCDPISGHTALYWYRQSLGQGLEFLIYFQGNSAPDKSGLPSDRFSAERTGGSVSTLTIQRTQQEDSAVYLCASSSSYGYTFGSGTRLTVV.

The rearrangement uses TRBV10-3 and TRBJ2-7; 7 nucleotides agree with TRBD1. Germline CDR1 ENHRY, CDR2 SYGVKD. V was pared by 10 bases and J by 0 bases, with 9 bases of the junction left unmatched. The CDR3 has 14 amino acids. The CDR3 nucleotides read TGTGCCACCTCGAACAGGGGTAGCTCCTACGAGCAGTACTTC. Translation gives CATSNRGSSYEQYF.

The rearrangement uses TRBV25-1 and TRBJ2-3, with D possibly called TRBD1 or TRBD2 (6 bases each). Trimming stripped 8 bases from V and 0 bases from J, with 18 bases between. The CDR3 runs 16 residues. Per the germline V gene, CDR1 is MGHDK and CDR2 is SYGVNS. The CDR3 spells CASVPSGGRSTDTQYF. CDR3 nucleotide sequence: TGTGCCAGCGTGCCGTCCGGGGGCCGGAGCACAGATACGCAGTATTTT.